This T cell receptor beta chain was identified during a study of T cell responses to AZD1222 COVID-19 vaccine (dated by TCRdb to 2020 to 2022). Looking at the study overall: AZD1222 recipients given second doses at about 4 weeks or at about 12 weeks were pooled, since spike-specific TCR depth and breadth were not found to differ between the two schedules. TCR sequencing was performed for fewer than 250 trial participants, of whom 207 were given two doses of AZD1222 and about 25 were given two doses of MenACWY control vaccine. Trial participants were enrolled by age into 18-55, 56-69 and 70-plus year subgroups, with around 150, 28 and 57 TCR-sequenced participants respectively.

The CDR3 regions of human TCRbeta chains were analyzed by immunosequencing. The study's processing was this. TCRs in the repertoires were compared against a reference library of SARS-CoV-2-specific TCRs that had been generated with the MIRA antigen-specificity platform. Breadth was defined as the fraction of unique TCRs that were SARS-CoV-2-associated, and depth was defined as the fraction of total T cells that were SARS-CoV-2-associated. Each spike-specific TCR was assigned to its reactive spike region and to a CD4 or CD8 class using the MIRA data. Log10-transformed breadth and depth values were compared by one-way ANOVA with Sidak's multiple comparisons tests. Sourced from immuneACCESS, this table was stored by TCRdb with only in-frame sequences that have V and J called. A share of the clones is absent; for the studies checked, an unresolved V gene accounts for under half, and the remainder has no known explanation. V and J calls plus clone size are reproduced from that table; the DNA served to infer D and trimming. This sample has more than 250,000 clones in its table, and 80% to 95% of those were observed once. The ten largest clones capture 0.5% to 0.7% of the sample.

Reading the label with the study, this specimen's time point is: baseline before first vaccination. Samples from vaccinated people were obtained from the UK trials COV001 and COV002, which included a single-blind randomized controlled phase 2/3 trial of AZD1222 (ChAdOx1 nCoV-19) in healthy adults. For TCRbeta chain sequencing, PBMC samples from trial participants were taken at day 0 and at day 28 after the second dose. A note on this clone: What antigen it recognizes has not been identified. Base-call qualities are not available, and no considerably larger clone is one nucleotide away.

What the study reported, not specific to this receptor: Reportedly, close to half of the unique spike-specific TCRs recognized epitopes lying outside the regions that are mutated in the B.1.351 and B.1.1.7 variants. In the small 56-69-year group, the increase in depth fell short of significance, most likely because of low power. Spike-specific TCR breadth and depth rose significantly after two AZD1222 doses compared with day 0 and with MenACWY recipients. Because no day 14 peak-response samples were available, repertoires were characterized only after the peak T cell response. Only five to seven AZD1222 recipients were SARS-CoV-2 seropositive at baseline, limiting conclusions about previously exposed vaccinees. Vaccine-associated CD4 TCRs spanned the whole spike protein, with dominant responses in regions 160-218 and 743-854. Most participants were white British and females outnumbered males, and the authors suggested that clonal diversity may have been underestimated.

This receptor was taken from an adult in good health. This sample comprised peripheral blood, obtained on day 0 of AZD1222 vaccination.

The CDR3 in this case is CASTMGLAGGLAKNIQYF. The sequence in DNA is TGTGCCAGTACCATGGGACTAGCGGGGGGACTAGCCAAAAACATTCAGTACTTC. This receptor chain uses TRBV19 and TRBJ2-4, with TRBD2 identical over 15 junction bases. Spanning cysteine to phenylalanine, the CDR3 consists of 18 amino acids. Just CDR3 DNA is preserved here, 54 bases in frame from base 1. Based on the germline V gene (reference sequence), the CDR1 and CDR2 sequences are LNHDA and SQIVND. Trimming removed 7 bases from V and 0 bases from J; the gene matches leave 7 bases unexplained.